The sequence of this T cell receptor (beta chain) was determined in a study of blood T cell repertoires in COVID-19. CDR1 is LNHDA, CDR2 SQIVND, per germline (reference sequence). This CDR3 has 15 amino acids. V trimming: 7 bases; J trimming: 3 bases; junction bases outside the gene matches: 10. Sequenced by immunoSEQ multiplex PCR; TCRdb stores in-frame clones only, minus some. Of 250,000 to 350,000 clones listed, roughly 89% were seen once; the top ten hold 4% to 5.5%. Each participant's cohort was designated according to participant-reported clinical history. This chain connects TRBV19 to TRBJ1-2, with TRBD1 identical over 8 bases. The sequenced sample was PBMCs or T cells enriched from blood (not recorded which). The receptor's source is a woman between 18 and 29 years old with acute COVID-19. Here the CDR3 DNA reads TGTGCCAGTAAGGGACAGGCTAGTTTCGACTATGGCTACACCTTC. As protein: CASKGQASFDYGYTF.